This T cell receptor (beta chain) was identified in a study of CD8 T cells in Susac syndrome. The CDR3 consists of 15 residues. V gave up 3 bases and J gave up 4 bases; unmatched junction bases: 5. Germline lookup yields CDR1 MGHRA and CDR2 YSYEKL. Random hexamers were used to reverse transcribe the RNA input (roughly 0.5 to 1 ug). It was immunoSEQ multiplex PCR that amplified TCR beta CDR3 across 54 Vbeta and 13 Jbeta. Using its own MiXCR run on the immunoSEQ multiplex PCR reads, TCRdb lists one record per CDR3 protein. The sample records fewer than 200,000 distinct CDR3 sequences, 94% being singletons.

Sequencing was performed on CD4+ T cells from PBMCs. This rearrangement joins TRBV4-1 to TRBJ1-2; 10 nucleotides match TRBD1. The TCR sequence derives from a human donor with Susac syndrome. CDR3 coding DNA: TGCGCCAGCAGCCATCCGGGACAGGGGTTCTATGGCTACACCTTC. This translates into CASSHPGQGFYGYTF.